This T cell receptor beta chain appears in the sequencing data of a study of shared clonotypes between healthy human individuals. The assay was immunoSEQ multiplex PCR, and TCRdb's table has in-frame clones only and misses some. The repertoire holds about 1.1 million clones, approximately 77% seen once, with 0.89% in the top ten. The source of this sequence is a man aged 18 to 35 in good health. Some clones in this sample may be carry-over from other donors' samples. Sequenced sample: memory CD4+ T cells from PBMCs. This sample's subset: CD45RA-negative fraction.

The DNA for the CDR3 is TGTGCCAGCAGCCCTGGCGCACCCTACGAGCAGTACTTC. This gives the protein CASSPGAPYEQYF. J is TRBJ2-7 and V is TRBV5-4, with unresolved D. V was shortened by 4 bases and J by 2 bases, with 10 bases between the two germline ends. CDR3 length: 13 amino acids. Germline V CDR1 and CDR2: SGHNT, YYREEE (reference sequence). Together with reference TRBV5-4 and TRBJ2-7, the CDR3 gives the full variable domain: ETGVTQSPTHLIKTRGQQVTLRCSSQSGHNTVSWYQQALGQGPQFIFQYYREEENGRGNFPPRFSGLQFPNYSSELNVNALELDDSALYLCASSPGAPYEQYFGPGTRLTVT.